A single sample gave rise to the 20 T cell receptor beta chains below, sequenced in a study of T cell repertoires in cytomegalovirus infection. A single record per CDR3 protein comes from TCRdb applying MiXCR to the reads. The sample lists approximately 400,000 distinct CDR3 sequences; about 33% were seen once. The sequencing input was PBMCs. The source of these receptors is a human donor in good health (CMV status not recorded). Some clones in this sample may be carry-over from other donors' samples.

V is TRBV12-5 and J is TRBJ2-3; TRBD1 aligns across 7 bases. The CDR3 consists of 15 residues. The germline V gene encodes CDR1 LGHNT and CDR2 FRNRAP. V was pared by 3 bases and J by 6 bases, with 9 bases of the junction left unmatched. The DNA of the CDR3 is TGTGCTAGTGGTTTTGGACCCGGGACAGACGATACGCAGTATTTT. Translation: CASGFGPGTDDTQYF.

This clonotype was seen many times. The rearrangement links TRBV7-6 to TRBJ2-5, with D unresolved. Between the trimmed V and J ends, which lost 1 base and 12 bases, there was a span of 12 bases. This CDR3 comprises 12 residues. The germline V gene has CDR1 SGHVS and CDR2 FNYEAQ. The CDR3 nucleotides are TGTGCCAGCAGCTTAGACGAACTCAGCGAGTACTTC. Translating gives CASSLDELSEYF.

This clonotype was recorded many times. The chain joins TRBV12-3 or TRBV12-4 to TRBJ1-5; D is ambiguous. V gave up 5 bases and J gave up 1 base, with 15 bases separating them. This CDR3 is built from 16 residues. The DNA for the CDR3 is TGTGCCAGCAGTCCGGACCTCTTGGTCAGCAATCAGCCCCAGCATTTT. Amino acids: CASSPDLLVSNQPQHF.

The sample holds many counts of this clonotype. This sequence joins TRBV7-2 and TRBJ2-7; the match to TRBD2 covers 7 bases. After removal of 3 bases from V and 4 bases from J, the junction contained 6 bases not matched to a gene. Germline V gene sequence: CDR1 SGHTA, CDR2 FQGNSA. This CDR3 is 14 amino acids long. As DNA, the CDR3 is TGTGCCAGCAGCTTGTGGCTAGCGGCGTACGAGCAGTACTTC. This codes for CASSLWLAAYEQYF.

V is TRBV2 and J is TRBJ1-1; the D gene is possibly TRBD1 (5 bases). Germline V gene data show CDR1 as SNHLY and CDR2 as FYNNEI. The CDR3 is 13 residues long. Trimming removed 11 bases from V and 5 bases from J, with 18 bases in between. The CDR3 sequence is CARRDGGKTEAFF. The CDR3 DNA sequence: TGTGCCCGCCGGGACGGAGGAAAGACTGAAGCTTTCTTT. The full variable domain, in which reference TRBV2 and TRBJ1-1 provide the parts outside the CDR3, is EPEVTQTPSHQVTQMGQEVILRCVPISNHLYFYWYRQILGQKVEFLVSFYNNEISEKSEIFDDQFSVERPDGSNFTLKIRSTKLEDSAMYFCARRDGGKTEAFFGQGTRLTVV.

This sequence joins TRBV20-1 and TRBJ2-7; D ambiguous. This CDR3 contains 13 residues. Germline V gene sequence: CDR1 DFQATT, CDR2 SNEGSKA (reference sequence). Trimming stripped 0 bases from V and 4 bases from J, with 10 bases between. CDR3: CSARDPGRYEQYF. CDR3 in DNA: TGCAGTGCTAGAGATCCAGGACGTTACGAGCAGTACTTC.

Comment on this clonotype: Since a much larger clone is just one base distant, this may be a read error. The rearrangement uses TRBV28 and TRBJ1-5; D not resolved. Germline assignment: CDR1 MDHEN and CDR2 SYDVKM. This CDR3 contains 13 residues. The CDR3 loop reads CASSLISNQPQNF. The CDR3 nucleotides read TGTGCCAGCAGTTTAATTAGCAATCAGCCCCAGAATTTT.

In regard to this clonotype: One junction end does not reproduce the germline sequence, and a read error may be involved. The chain is built from TRBV11-3 and TRBJ1-1; 9 positions agree with TRBD1. The CDR3 loop spans 17 amino acids. The V gene's germline CDR1 is SGHNT and CDR2 YENEEA. The CDR3 nucleotides are TGTGCCAGCAGCTTAGGGGGGACAGGGAAGACGAACACGGAAGCTTTATTT. Encoded protein: CASSLGGTGKTNTEALF.

This clonotype was detected only a few times. The chain recombines TRBV6-7 with TRBJ2-7, with TRBD2 matching over 9 bases. TRBV6-7 is annotated as an ORF whose role is uncertain. V lost 6 bases to trimming and J lost 2 bases; unmatched junction nucleotides: 5. The length of the CDR3 is 14 residues. CDR3 DNA sequence: TGTGCCAGCAGGGAGCGGGGGGACCCCTACGAGCAGTACTTC. As protein: CASRERGDPYEQYF.

This rearrangement joins TRBV6-2 or TRBV6-3 to TRBJ1-6; 11 nucleotides match TRBD1. J gave up 9 bases and V 6 bases, and 4 bases lay outside the gene matches. The CDR3 loop spans 14 amino acids. Germline V gene data show CDR1 as MNHEY and CDR2 as SVGEGT. The CDR3 DNA follows: TGTGCCAGCAGGGAAGGACAGGGGGCTTCACCCCTCCACTTT. Encoded protein: CASREGQGASPLHF.

This chain links TRBV12-3 or TRBV12-4 with TRBJ1-3; 9 nucleotides align to TRBD1. V dropped 5 bases and J dropped 2; count of bases not matched to a gene: 13. The CDR3 loop spans 18 amino acids. CDR3 residues: CASSVPGQGGGTGNTIYF. The CDR3 coding sequence is TGTGCCAGCAGTGTCCCGGGACAGGGTGGAGGGACTGGAAACACCATATATTTT.

This clonotype was observed a few times. V is TRBV11-1 and J is TRBJ2-1; tentative D call: TRBD2 (5 bases). This CDR3 comprises 14 residues. Germline values: CDR1 SGHAT, CDR2 FQDESV (reference sequence). V lost 5 bases and J 8 bases, leaving 16 bases between the germline ends. The CDR3 DNA is TGTGCCAGCAGCCACGGGGTCCTGAGAGATGAGCAGTTCTTC. It yields the protein CASSHGVLRDEQFF.

The chain combines TRBV5-4 with TRBJ1-1; perhaps TRBD1 as D (5 bases). CDR3 length equals 13 residues. Germline CDR1 reads SGHNT; CDR2 reads YYREEE (reference sequence). Trimming removed 4 bases from V and 0 bases from J, with 7 bases in between. The CDR3, as DNA: TGTGCCAGCAGCCCGGACATGAACACTGAAGCTTTCTTT. Encoded protein: CASSPDMNTEAFF.

This clonotype appeared a few times. J is TRBJ2-7 and V is TRBV2, with D unclear. V lost 0 bases to trimming and J lost 3 bases, with 3 bases between them. Per the germline V gene, CDR1 is SNHLY and CDR2 is FYNNEI. This CDR3 spans 12 amino acids. This CDR3 reads CASSEARYEQYF. Here the CDR3 DNA reads TGTGCCAGCAGTGAAGCGCGCTACGAGCAGTACTTC.

This clonotype was counted between two and nine times. The chain joins TRBV4-2 to TRBJ1-5, with D hard to call. This CDR3 contains 16 residues. Germline loops: CDR1 LGHNA, CDR2 YNFKEQ. Trimming shortened V by 0 bases and J by 0 bases, and 9 bases separated the two germline ends. This CDR3 reads CASSQEDNYSNQPQHF. CDR3 DNA: TGTGCCAGCAGCCAAGAAGATAACTATAGCAATCAGCCCCAGCATTTT.

This clonotype was counted many times. The genes are TRBV7-2 and TRBJ2-5, with D possibly matching TRBD2 (8 bases). V was cut by 10 bases and J by 8 bases, with 29 bases left in between. Germline CDR1 and CDR2: SGHTA and FQGNSA. The length of the CDR3 is 16 residues. CDR3 sequence (DNA): TGTGCCACCTCCGAGGGGGCGGGGGGCCTCGCTAAAACCCAGTACTTC. This translates into CATSEGAGGLAKTQYF.

The chain combines TRBV6-2 or TRBV6-3 with TRBJ1-1; D remains unclear. The CDR3 has 16 amino acids. CDR1 is MNHEY, CDR2 SVGEGT, per germline. V was shortened by 7 bases and J by 3 bases, with 21 bases between the two germline ends. CDR3 DNA sequence: TGTGCCAGCAACCAAGGAAAGACCTACGGGGACACTGAAGCTTTCTTT. It yields the protein CASNQGKTYGDTEAFF.

This clonotype was counted many times. The chain uses TRBV6-1 and TRBJ1-1, with unresolved D. Trimming removed 6 bases from V and 7 bases from J, with 12 bases in between. CDR1 and CDR2 (germline): MNHNS, SASEGT. The CDR3 spans 12 residues. CDR3 sequence reads: CASSSRTFEAFF. As DNA, the CDR3 is TGTGCCAGCAGCTCCAGGACTTTTGAAGCTTTCTTT.

The CDR3 coding sequence is TGTGCCAGTAGTATAGGGGCTGAAGCTTTCTTT. It specifies CASSIGAEAFF. The chain recombines TRBV19 with TRBJ1-1, with D unresolved. V shed 1 base and J shed 6 bases, with 3 bases lying between them. This CDR3 has 11 residues. Germline CDR1 is LNHDA and CDR2 is SQIVND (reference sequence).

The chain links TRBV6-2 or TRBV6-3 to TRBJ2-3; tentative D call: TRBD2 (7 bases). CDR1 is MNHEY and CDR2 is SVGEGT in the germline V gene. Trimming took 2 bases from V and 0 from J, leaving 12 bases between them. The length of the CDR3 is 16 residues. The CDR3 reads CASSYGAGASTDTQYF. CDR3 sequence (DNA): TGTGCCAGCAGTTACGGGGCGGGGGCTAGCACAGATACGCAGTATTTT.